The rows below give T cell receptor beta chains drawn from one sample of a study of shared clonotypes between healthy human individuals. The table came from immunoSEQ multiplex PCR; TCRdb's copy has only in-frame clones and leaves some out. Of hundreds of thousands of clones in the sample, approximately 96% were seen once. The specimen was naive CD8+ T cells sorted from blood. The receptors derive from a woman aged 25-40 years in good health. The CDR3 runs from the conserved cysteine through the conserved F or W. D genes are given only for firm matches. Part of the rows lack a size; the others show once, few, many or a class for expanded clones.

clone_size d_call j_call v_call cdr3_aa cdr3_nt
. . TRBJ1-1 TRBV6-5 CASRGGSTEAFF TGTGCCAGCAGAGGAGGATCAACTGAAGCTTTCTTT
once TRBD2 TRBJ2-1 TRBV11-3 CASSLVHFWREGINEQFF TGTGCCAGCAGCTTAGTGCATTTTTGGCGGGAGGGAATCAATGAGCAGTTCTTC
. TRBD1 TRBJ2-5 TRBV28 CASRSGTGVLRGQYF TGTGCCAGCAGGTCCGGGACAGGGGTCCTACGTGGGCAGTACTTC
. TRBD1 TRBJ2-2 TRBV27 CASSPTGAGELFF TGTGCCAGCAGTCCTACAGGGGCCGGGGAGCTGTTTTTT
. TRBD1 TRBJ2-7 TRBV7-6 CASSSVWDRDITQYF TGTGCCAGCAGCTCAGTTTGGGACAGGGATATAACGCAGTACTTC
. . TRBJ2-7 TRBV27 CASSSPTGRRRGYEQYF TGTGCCAGCAGTTCCCCGACAGGACGGAGAAGGGGCTACGAGCAGTACTTC
. . TRBJ2-2 TRBV19 CASSISWATNTGELFF TGTGCCAGTAGTATCTCTTGGGCTACGAACACCGGGGAGCTGTTTTTT
. . TRBJ2-2 TRBV9 CASSEPRIQVEGNTGELFF TGTGCCAGCAGCGAACCACGTATTCAGGTGGAAGGGAACACCGGGGAGCTGTTTTTT
. TRBD1 TRBJ2-2 TRBV11-2 CASSMGQGGTGELFF TGTGCCAGCAGCATGGGACAGGGAGGGACCGGGGAGCTGTTTTTT
. . TRBJ2-1 TRBV5-4 CASSSDHRDPGPSSYNEQFF TGTGCCAGCAGCTCGGACCACCGGGATCCAGGGCCCAGCTCCTACAATGAGCAGTTCTTC
. . TRBJ1-3 TRBV28 CASRADRLTGKDWDTIYF TGTGCCAGCAGAGCGGACCGGTTAACAGGGAAGGATTGGGACACCATATATTTT
. . TRBJ2-3 TRBV4-1 CASSQGMVATDTQYF TGCGCCAGCAGCCAAGGAATGGTGGCCACAGATACGCAGTATTTT
. TRBD1 TRBJ2-7 TRBV2 CASSGGQNYEQYF TGTGCCAGCAGTGGGGGACAGAACTACGAGCAGTACTTC
. . TRBJ2-1 TRBV7-9 CASSLAGHDYITYNEQFF TGTGCCAGCAGCTTAGCGGGCCACGACTACATTACCTACAATGAGCAGTTCTTC
. . TRBJ2-7 TRBV6-5 CASSSDYSVSSYEQYF TGTGCCAGCAGTTCCGACTATAGCGTTTCCTCCTACGAGCAGTACTTC
. . TRBJ2-3 TRBV9 CASSATGTQGTDTQYF TGTGCCAGCAGCGCCACCGGGACTCAGGGCACAGATACGCAGTATTTT
. . TRBJ1-4 TRBV5-1 CASSWDGVATNEKLFF TGCGCCAGCAGCTGGGACGGGGTCGCAACTAATGAAAAACTGTTTTTT
. . TRBJ2-2 TRBV7-8 CASTPDRNPNTGELFF TGTGCCAGCACCCCCGACAGGAACCCGAACACCGGGGAGCTGTTTTTT
. TRBD2 TRBJ2-7 TRBV9 CASSLGLAGYEQYF TGTGCCAGCAGCCTGGGACTAGCGGGCTACGAGCAGTACTTC
. TRBD1 TRBJ1-4 TRBV28 CASSLRDRGTTNEKLFF TGTGCCAGCAGTTTAAGGGACAGGGGAACCACTAATGAAAAACTGTTTTTT